This TCR beta chain is drawn from a study of blood T cell repertoires in COVID-19. Across the study: In each case, the material was cDNA or gDNA derived from T cells, B-cell-depleted T cells, or PBMCs.

This CDR3 spans 16 amino acids. Germline lookup yields CDR1 KGHSH and CDR2 LQKENI. J was trimmed by 2 bases and V by 4 bases; bases with no gene match: 3. Authors' methods: Estimated nucleated cell counts came from reference gene primer amplification. The assay was immunoSEQ multiplex PCR, and TCRdb's table has in-frame clones only and misses some. V and J calls plus clone size are reproduced from that table; the DNA served to infer D and trimming. The sample holds about 100,000 clones, 70% to 90% seen once. The TCR comes from a man aged 45-65 years with active or convalescent COVID-19. The chain carries TRBV18 and TRBJ2-1; TRBD2 matches at 12 bases. The sequencing input was peripheral blood. CDR3 amino acids: CASSQRTSGTYNEQFF. The CDR3 nucleotides are TGTGCCAGCTCACAGAGGACTAGCGGGACCTACAATGAGCAGTTCTTC.